This TCR beta chain came from a study of cytotoxic CD8 clonotypes in ibrutinib-treated CLL. The CDR3 covers 16 residues. V lost 4 bases, J lost 4 bases, and 9 bases stayed unmatched. Germline CDR1 LGHNA, CDR2 YNFKEQ. Sequencing used immunoSEQ multiplex PCR; TCRdb keeps in-frame clones, though not all of them. Of 28,000 or so clones listed, 62% were seen once; the top ten hold around 15%. This rearrangement joins TRBV4-2 to TRBJ2-3, with TRBD1 matching 9 bases. The source material was PBMCs, sampled before ibrutinib treatment. The TCR sequence derives from a human donor with chronic lymphocytic leukemia. The chain's CDR3 is CASSPSWTGVSDTQYF. The CDR3, as DNA: TGTGCCAGCAGCCCTTCCTGGACAGGGGTGTCAGATACGCAGTATTTT.